Below, 26 T cell receptor beta chains from the same sample are listed, as sequenced in a study of tumor and adjacent non-tumor tissue in lung cancer. TCRbeta libraries were built with three rounds of nested PCR, modified from ARM-PCR. TCRdb independently ran MiXCR on the multiplex PCR reads; one entry per CDR3 protein. The profile covers tens of thousands of distinct CDR3 sequences, with roughly 60% appearing a single time and 20% to 25% taken by the ten largest. This sample's RNA came from whole unsorted tissue. Specimen: lung tumor tissue. These receptors originate from a man aged 45-65 years with non-small cell lung cancer.

This clonotype came up many times. V usage is TRBV6-1 and J usage is TRBJ2-1; tentatively, D is TRBD1 (5 bases). CDR1 is MNHNS, CDR2 SASEGT, per germline. This CDR3 contains 13 residues. The germline V and J ends were trimmed by 5 bases and 4 bases, with 9 bases remaining between them. The CDR3 DNA reads TGTGCCAGCAGTAAACAGGAGTACAATGAGCAGTTCTTC. Amino acid sequence: CASSKQEYNEQFF.

This clonotype was detected a few times. The chain combines TRBV5-1 with TRBJ2-3, with D unclear. The end of the DNA is better explained by TRBJ1-5, so the J call may be wrong. Germline V gene sequence: CDR1 SGHRS, CDR2 YFSETQ. CDR3 size: 15 residues. Here the CDR3 DNA reads TGCGCCAGCAGCTTGGAGTACGGATACACAGATACGCAGCATTTT. Encoded protein: CASSLEYGYTDTQHF.

This clonotype was observed a few times. Since a much larger clone is just one base distant, this may be a read error. The gene calls are TRBV7-9 and TRBJ2-7; TRBD1 agrees at 7 bases. CDR3 length equals 13 residues. Looked up from germline, CDR1 is SEHNR and CDR2 is FQNEAQ (reference sequence). Written as DNA, the CDR3 is TGTGTCAGCAGCCGGGACAGAGCCTACGAGCAGTACTTC. This sequence encodes CVSSRDRAYEQYF.

A remark on this clonotype: At one end the junction does not follow the germline gene, possibly because of a read error. V and J are TRBV6-1 and TRBJ2-4, with TRBD1 identical over 10 bases. The CDR3 consists of 20 residues. The germline V gene has CDR1 MNHNS and CDR2 SASEGT. CDR3 nucleotides: TGTGCCAGCAGTGAAAAGGAGTCGGGACAGGGGACTTCAGACAAAAACACTCAGTACTTC. Protein: CASSEKESGQGTSDKNTQYF.

Concerning this clonotype itself: Since a much larger clone is just one base distant, this may be a read error. This chain joins TRBV5-6 and TRBJ2-1; D uncertain. The CDR3 sequence is 14 residues long. The germline V and J ends were trimmed by 8 bases and 9 bases, with 21 bases remaining between them. Germline CDR1 is SGHDT and CDR2 is YYEEEE. The CDR3 region has the DNA TGTGCCAGTTCGACCAGCGCCCTGCTATTTGAGCAGTTCTTC. Translation: CASSTSALLFEQFF.

With regard to this clonotype: Just one base apart from a much larger clone, this may be a read error. The V call is TRBV12-3 or TRBV12-4, the J call TRBJ2-7, with D tentatively TRBD1 (6 bases). The CDR3 totals 13 residues. The DNA for the CDR3 is TGTACCAGCAGTTTTCAGGACAGCTACGAGCAGTACTTC. Protein sequence: CTSSFQDSYEQYF.

On this clonotype itself: One junction end disagrees with the germline gene, perhaps due to a read error. The V and J genes are TRBV4-2 and TRBJ1-4; D is uncertain. The CDR3 is made up of 16 amino acids. Germline lookup yields CDR1 LGHNA and CDR2 YNFKEQ. In DNA form, the CDR3 reads TGTGCCAGCAGCCGACCCGCCGGGGTCGACGCTGAAAAACTGTTGTTT. Its translation is CASSRPAGVDAEKLLF.

As for this clonotype: One junction end disagrees with the germline gene, perhaps due to a read error. CDR3 amino acids: CAISERDANTDMQYF. The CDR3 DNA is TGTGCCATCAGTGAGAGGGACGCGAACACAGATATGCAGTATTTT. This chain connects TRBV10-3 to TRBJ2-3; possibly TRBD1 or TRBD2 for D (5 bases each). The CDR3 is 15 amino acids. CDR1 ENHRY and CDR2 SYGVKD come from the germline V gene.

This clonotype was seen once. This may stem from a read error, because a much larger clone lies one nucleotide away. The chain combines TRBV20-1 with TRBJ2-6, with a tentative D call TRBD1 (5 bases). Germline-derived CDR1 and CDR2 are DFQATT and SNEGSKA (reference sequence). This CDR3 region has 14 residues. The DNA of the CDR3 is TGCAGTGCTCCTACAGGCTCTGGGACCAACGTCCTGACTTTC. Protein sequence: CSAPTGSGTNVLTF.

The chain recombines TRBV4-2 with TRBJ2-7; 9 bases map to TRBD2. The germline gives CDR1 LGHNA, CDR2 YNFKEQ. CDR3 length equals 15 residues. With 6 bases clipped from V and 6 bases from J, the junction kept 12 bases outside the gene matches. The CDR3 DNA reads as TGTGCCAGCAGTTTCCGACTAGCGGACGCCTGCGAGCAGTACTTC. Translating gives CASSFRLADACEQYF.

As regards this clonotype: One end of the junction is discordant with germline, which a read error may explain. V and J are TRBV11-2 and TRBJ2-2; D possibly corresponds to TRBD2 (6 bases). The germline gives CDR1 SGHAT, CDR2 FQNNGV. This CDR3 has 18 residues. The DNA of the CDR3 is TGTGCCAGCAGCCTCCGAGGGGTAGCGGTGGGGCGCACCGGGGAACTGTTTTTT. Encoded protein: CASSLRGVAVGRTGELFF.

In the case of this clonotype: One end of the junction does not line up with germline, which may come from a read error. This rearrangement joins TRBV20-1 to TRBJ2-1, with 7 bases aligning to TRBD2. The V gene's germline CDR1 is DFQATT and CDR2 SNEGSKA (reference sequence). This CDR3 is built from 14 residues. The CDR3 nucleotides are TGCAGTGCTAGTGAGACTAGCTTCTACGATGAGCAGTTCTTC. This codes for CSASETSFYDEQFF.

Turning to this clonotype: Germline and junction disagree at one end, which may indicate a read error. This chain connects TRBV29-1 to TRBJ2-1; possible D gene TRBD1, 5 bases. The CDR3 totals 14 residues. Germline V gene lookup returns CDR1 SQVTM and CDR2 ANQGSEA. In nucleotides, the CDR3 is TGCTGCGTTGATCCTTCTGCAGGGATGACTGAGCAGTTCTTC. This encodes CCVDPSAGMTEQFF.

This clonotype has only one observation. The junction differs from germline at one of its ends, possibly a read error. The gene calls are TRBV11-1 and TRBJ1-1; D gene ambiguous. CDR3 length equals 12 residues. Looked up from germline, CDR1 is SGHAT and CDR2 is FQDESV (reference sequence). The CDR3 coding sequence is TGTGCCTGCAGTTTAGCGAGGAGTGAAGCTTTCTTT. Its protein product is CACSLARSEAFF.

With regard to this clonotype: A much larger clone sits a single nucleotide away, making a read error possible. The chain combines TRBV6-1 with TRBJ2-1; a weak D match, TRBD1 (6 bases). Germline CDR1 MNHNS, CDR2 SASEGT. This CDR3 is 15 amino acids long. V shed 6 bases and J shed 0 bases, with 12 bases lying between them. The CDR3 loop reads CASRERGFSYNEQFF. CDR3 nucleotide sequence: TGTGCCAGCAGGGAAAGGGGGTTCTCCTACAATGAGCAGTTCTTC.

This clonotype was seen a handful of times. The chain has TRBV20-1 and TRBJ1-3; D gene ambiguous. V was cut by 3 bases and J by 1 base, with 10 bases left in between. The CDR3 extends over 14 amino acids. Germline V gives CDR1 DFQATT, CDR2 SNEGSKA (reference sequence). The CDR3 spells CSARPAGSGNTIYF. Here the CDR3 DNA reads TGCAGTGCTAGGCCCGCTGGATCTGGAAACACCATATATTTT.

V usage is TRBV6-6 and J usage is TRBJ1-5; 8 bases fit TRBD1. The CDR3 is 15 amino acids. Germline V gene sequence: CDR1 MNHNY, CDR2 SVGAGI (reference sequence). Germline trimming cut 5 bases from V and 9 bases from J; bases unmatched to any gene: 12. CDR3 protein: CASSGTRQGRLPQHF. In DNA, the CDR3 is TGTGCCAGCAGTGGCACGCGACAGGGGCGACTGCCCCAGCATTTT.

On this clonotype: The CDR3 carries no conserved terminal phenylalanine or tryptophan, so it likely arises from a read error. CDR3 DNA: TGTGCCAGCAGTTCACAGGGGAAGGGGGGGCCCCAGCATCTT. Encoded protein: CASSSQGKGGPQHL. V and J are TRBV12-3 or TRBV12-4 and TRBJ1-5, with 7 bases lining up with TRBD1. J was trimmed by 9 bases and V by 4 bases; bases with no gene match: 9. CDR3 size: 14 residues.

CDR3 coding DNA: TGTGCCAGCAGTTTAGGGGGGTTCAATCAGCCCCAGTATTTT. This translates into CASSLGGFNQPQYF. The chain couples TRBV12-3 or TRBV12-4 to TRBJ1-5; TRBD1 or TRBD2 may be the D gene (5 bases each). Gene TRBJ2-3 matches the end of the DNA better, so the J call may be wrong. The CDR3 has 14 amino acids.

A word on this clonotype: This is likely a read error, given that the CDR3 carries no conserved phenylalanine or tryptophan at its end. The limits of the CDR3 on the DNA are not certain, so only TCRdb's listed CDR3 is given. CDR3 in amino acids: CASSPRGGVPETHYY. The chain combines TRBV11-2 with TRBJ2-5; TRBD1 reflects the table's D call only, with no check against the DNA. Termini included, the CDR3 measures 15 amino acids. Germline CDR1 is SGHAT and CDR2 is FQNNGV.

Concerning this clonotype: Given the absence of the conserved phenylalanine or tryptophan at the CDR3 end, a read error is likely. The rearrangement uses TRBV20-1 and TRBJ1-2; perhaps TRBD1 as D (5 bases). CDR1 is DFQATT, CDR2 SNEGSKA, per germline (reference sequence). The CDR3 extends over 14 amino acids. The CDR3 DNA reads TGTAGTGCCCTTTCCATGACAGAAGGCTATGGCTACACCATC. Translating it yields CSALSMTEGYGYTI.

There are a few counts of this clonotype. V is TRBV28 and J is TRBJ1-1; D remains unclear. Deletions cut 9 bases from V and 1 base from J, with 15 bases between. CDR1 and CDR2 from the germline V gene are MDHEN and SYDVKM. The CDR3 covers 14 residues. CDR3 bases: TGTGCCAGTGTAGGATTTAGCACGAACACTGAAGCTTTCTTT. It encodes CASVGFSTNTEAFF.

The chain is built from TRBV4-2 and TRBJ2-1; D is perhaps TRBD2 (6 bases). This CDR3 is built from 20 residues. Trimming cost V 0 bases and J 2 bases, with 23 bases left between them. Per the germline V gene, CDR1 is LGHNA and CDR2 is YNFKEQ. The CDR3 is CASSQEGSLGTCITYNEQFF. DNA of the CDR3: TGTGCCAGCAGCCAAGAGGGGTCGTTGGGGACTTGCATCACCTACAATGAGCAGTTCTTC.

Only a few counts were recorded for this clonotype. This chain connects TRBV20-1 to TRBJ2-5; 7 nucleotides agree with TRBD1. CDR3 size: 14 residues. CDR1 and CDR2 from the germline V gene are DFQATT and SNEGSKA (reference sequence). Trimming at V came to 2 bases and at J to 2 bases, leaving 5 bases not matched to a gene. The CDR3 loop is CSARWSGGQETQYF. CDR3 nucleotide sequence: TGCAGTGCTAGATGGTCAGGGGGACAAGAGACCCAGTACTTC.

In this sample, this clonotype turned up a few times. This may come from a read error, since a much larger clone is one base off. J is TRBJ1-6 and V is TRBV6-6; D remains unclear. The CDR3 is made up of 14 amino acids. Germline loops: CDR1 MNHNY, CDR2 SVGAGI (reference sequence). The CDR3 DNA sequence: TGTGCCTGCAGTAAACGGGTCGATAATTCACCCCTCCACTTT. Translation gives CACSKRVDNSPLHF.

Many counts were recorded for this clonotype. This chain links TRBV6-5 with TRBJ2-7, with D unresolved. From germline, CDR1 is MNHEY and CDR2 SVGAGI. Trimming stripped 10 bases from V and 7 bases from J, with 14 bases between. This CDR3 has 11 residues. CDR3 DNA sequence: TGTGCCACCCAGACCCTTGGGGAGCAGTACTTC. Its protein product is CATQTLGEQYF.